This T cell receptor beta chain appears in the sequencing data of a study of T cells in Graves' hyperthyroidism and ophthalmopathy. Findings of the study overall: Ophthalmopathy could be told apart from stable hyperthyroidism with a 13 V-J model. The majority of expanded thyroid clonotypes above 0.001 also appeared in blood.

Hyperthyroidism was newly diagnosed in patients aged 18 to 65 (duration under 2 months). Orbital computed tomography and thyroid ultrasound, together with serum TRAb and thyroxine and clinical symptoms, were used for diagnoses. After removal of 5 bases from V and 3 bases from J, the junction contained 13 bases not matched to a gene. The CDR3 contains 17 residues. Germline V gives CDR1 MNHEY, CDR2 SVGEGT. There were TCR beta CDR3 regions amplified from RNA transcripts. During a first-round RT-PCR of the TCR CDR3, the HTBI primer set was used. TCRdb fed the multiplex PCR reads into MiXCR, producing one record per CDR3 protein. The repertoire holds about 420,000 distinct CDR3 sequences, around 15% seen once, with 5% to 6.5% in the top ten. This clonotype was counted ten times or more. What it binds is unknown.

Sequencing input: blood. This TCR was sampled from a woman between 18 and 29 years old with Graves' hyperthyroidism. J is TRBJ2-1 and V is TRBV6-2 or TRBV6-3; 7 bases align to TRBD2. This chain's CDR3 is CASSPISGQALYNEQFF. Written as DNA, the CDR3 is TGTGCCAGCAGTCCTATTAGCGGGCAAGCCCTCTACAATGAGCAGTTCTTC.